This is a list of T cell receptor beta chains from one sample in a study of T cell repertoires in cytomegalovirus infection. TCRdb independently ran MiXCR on the reads; one entry per CDR3 protein. The sample includes roughly 200,000 distinct CDR3 sequences, 15% to 20% of them seen just once. Specimen: CD8+ T cells from PBMCs. The receptor source for this set is a human donor in good health (CMV status not recorded). Some clones in this sample may be carry-over from other donors' samples. Each CDR3 is given with its conserved first and last residue. The order of the fields is V gene, clone size, D gene, J gene, CDR3 DNA, CDR3 protein. The D gene is left open where the match is weak. Expanded clones are given a class, and other clones once, few, many or no size at all.

>TRBV12-3/TRBV12-4|-|-|TRBJ2-1
TGTGCCAGCAGTTTTGGCAGACTAGAGCAGTTCTTC
CASSFGRLEQFF
>TRBV20-1|few|TRBD1|TRBJ1-5
TGCAGTGCTAGGGACAGGGGTAATCAGCCCCAGCATTTT
CSARDRGNQPQHF
>TRBV12-3/TRBV12-4|few|TRBD2|TRBJ2-1
TGTGCCAGCACTTTTAGCGGGGGGGACAATGAGCAGTTCTTC
CASTFSGGDNEQFF
>TRBV12-3/TRBV12-4|-|-|TRBJ1-5
TGTGCCAGCAGTTTAGCGTCCGAGGCCCAGCATTTT
CASSLASEAQHF
>TRBV15|-|-|TRBJ1-4
TGTGCCACCAGCCCCCGGGCCGCGCTGAAGGAACTGTTTTTT
CATSPRAALKELFF
>TRBV7-8|few|-|TRBJ1-3
TGTGCCAGCAGCTTAGGCGGGGCCTCTGGAAACACCATATATTTT
CASSLGGASGNTIYF
>TRBV7-2|many|-|TRBJ2-1
TGTGCCAGCAGCTTACATCTTACGATTGAGCAGTTCTTC
CASSLHLTIEQFF
>TRBV7-2|many|TRBD1|TRBJ2-7
TGTGCCAGCAGCTTCCCGGACAGGGTCCACGAGCAGTACTTC
CASSFPDRVHEQYF
>TRBV19|-|-|TRBJ1-5
TGTGCCAGTAGTATTTGGGAGAATCAGCCCCAGCATTTT
CASSIWENQPQHF
>TRBV6-2/TRBV6-3|few|-|TRBJ1-3
TGTGCCAGCAGGATTACAGCTAGCGGCTCTGGAAACACCATATATTTT
CASRITASGSGNTIYF
>TRBV7-8|few|-|TRBJ2-6
TGTGCCAGCAGCTTAGCTGGGGGGAACCTGACTTTC
CASSLAGGNLTF
>TRBV27|few|-|TRBJ2-7
TGTGCCAGCAGTCTCTCCCTGACAGCTACCTCCGAGCAGTACTTC
CASSLSLTATSEQYF
>TRBV7-2|few|-|TRBJ2-2
TGTGCCAGCAGCTCGGTCCATCCGGCCACCGGGGAGCTGTTTTTT
CASSSVHPATGELFF
>TRBV7-7|-|-|TRBJ2-2
TGTGCTAGCAGCCTCCGACGGGACACCGGGGAGCTGTTTTTT
CASSLRRDTGELFF
>TRBV6-2/TRBV6-3|-|-|TRBJ2-1
TGTGCCAGCAATAATCTTCCCCTAGAGCGGCCCACCTTTGAGCAGTTCTTC
CASNNLPLERPTFEQFF
>TRBV12-3/TRBV12-4|-|-|TRBJ2-3
TGTGCCAGCAGTTACGTAGGGGAGTTGACGCCAGATACGCAGTATTTT
CASSYVGELTPDTQYF
>TRBV2|few|TRBD2|TRBJ2-7
TGTGCCAGCAGTGAGTCCAGCGGGGGGTCCGACGGCGAGCAGTACTTC
CASSESSGGSDGEQYF
>TRBV7-8|-|TRBD1|TRBJ2-7
TGTGCCAGCAGCTTACCGACAGGGGACGAGCAGTACTTC
CASSLPTGDEQYF
>TRBV6-2/TRBV6-3|-|TRBD1|TRBJ2-7
TGTGCCAGCAGCTACCACCGAGACAGGGGCTACGAGCAGTACTTC
CASSYHRDRGYEQYF
>TRBV25-1|-|TRBD1|TRBJ1-2
TGTGCCAGCAGTGGCCCTGAGGACAGGGAGAATGGCTACACCTTC
CASSGPEDRENGYTF
>TRBV2|few|-|TRBJ1-5
TGTGCCAGCCGCGAATTCCCAGGGGCCCCTTTACCCCAGCATTTT
CASREFPGAPLPQHF
>TRBV5-6|-|-|TRBJ1-1
TGTGCCAGCAGCTTCGATGGGCAGGGAATGAACACTGAAGCTTTCTTT
CASSFDGQGMNTEAFF